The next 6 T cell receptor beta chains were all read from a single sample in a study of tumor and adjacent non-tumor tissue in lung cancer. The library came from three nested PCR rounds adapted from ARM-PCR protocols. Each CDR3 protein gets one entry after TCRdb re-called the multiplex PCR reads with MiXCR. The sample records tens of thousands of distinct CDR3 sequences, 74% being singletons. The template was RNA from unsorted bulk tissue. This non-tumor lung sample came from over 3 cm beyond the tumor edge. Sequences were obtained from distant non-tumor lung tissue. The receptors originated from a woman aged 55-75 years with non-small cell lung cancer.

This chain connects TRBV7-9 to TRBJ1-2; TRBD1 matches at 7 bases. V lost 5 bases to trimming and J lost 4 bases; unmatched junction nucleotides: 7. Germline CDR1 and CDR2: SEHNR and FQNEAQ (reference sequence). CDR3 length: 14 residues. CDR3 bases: TGTGCCAGCAGCATAGGGGACAGCACCTATGGCTACACCTTC. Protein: CASSIGDSTYGYTF.

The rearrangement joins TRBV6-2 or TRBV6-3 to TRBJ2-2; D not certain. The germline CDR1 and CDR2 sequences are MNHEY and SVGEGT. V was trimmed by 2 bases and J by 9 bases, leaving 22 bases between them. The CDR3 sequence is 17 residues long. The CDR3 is CASSYTQQRANIRELFF. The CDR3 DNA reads TGTGCCAGCAGTTACACCCAACAGAGAGCCAACATCCGGGAGCTGTTTTTT.

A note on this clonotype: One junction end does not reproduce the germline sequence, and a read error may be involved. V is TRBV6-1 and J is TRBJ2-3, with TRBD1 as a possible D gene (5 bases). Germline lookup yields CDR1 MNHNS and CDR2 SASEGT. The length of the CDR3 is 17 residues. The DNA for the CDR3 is TGTGCCAACAGTGAAAATCCCCCCGGACAAAAGACAGATACGCAGTATTTT. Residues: CANSENPPGQKTDTQYF.

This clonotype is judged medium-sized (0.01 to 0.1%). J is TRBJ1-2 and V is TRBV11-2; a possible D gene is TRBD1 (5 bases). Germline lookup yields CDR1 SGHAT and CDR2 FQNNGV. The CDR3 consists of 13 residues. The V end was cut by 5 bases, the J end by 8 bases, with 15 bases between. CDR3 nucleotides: TGTGCCAGCAGCAGGGAGGGGAGGGGAGGCTACACCTTC. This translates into CASSREGRGGYTF.

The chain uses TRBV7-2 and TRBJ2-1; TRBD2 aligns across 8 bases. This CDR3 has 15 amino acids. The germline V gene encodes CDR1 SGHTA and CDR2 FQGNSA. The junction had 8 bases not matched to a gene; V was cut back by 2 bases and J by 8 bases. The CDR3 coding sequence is TGTGCCAGCAGCTTACGGGAGGGCCTTAAATATGAGCAGTTCTTC. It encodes CASSLREGLKYEQFF.

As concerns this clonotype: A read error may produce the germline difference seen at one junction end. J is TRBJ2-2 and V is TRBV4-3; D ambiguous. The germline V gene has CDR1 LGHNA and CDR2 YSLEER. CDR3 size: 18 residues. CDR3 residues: CASSQVAVSRSYTGELFF. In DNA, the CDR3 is TGCGCCAGCAGCCAAGTAGCAGTCTCTCGCTCTTACACTGGGGAGCTGTTTTTT.